These 20 T cell receptor beta chains came from one sample sequenced in a study of blood T cells in healthy people across ages (dated by TCRdb to 2014 to 2015). The method was 5' RACE. Sequencing used an Illumina HiSeq 2500. The second PCR ran for roughly 7 to 12 cycles and used a J-beta primer mix along with a sample-barcoded 5' primer. The raw public data were reprocessed by TCRdb itself: fastp quality trimming at Q25, MiXCR clonotype calling, in-frame beta chains only. A single entry per CDR3 protein holds the most common genes and DNA from its merged rows. For this sample the table gives some 710,000 distinct CDR3 sequences, of which over 20% were detected only once. Roughly 22% of the sample is taken by the ten largest. Sequences were obtained from blood. These receptors were obtained from a man between 65 and 79 years old in good health.

This clonotype was counted a few times. This chain connects TRBV27 to TRBJ1-1, with 8 bases matching TRBD1. V shed 4 bases, J shed 5 bases, and the junction held 3 bases outside the gene matches. Germline V gene sequence: CDR1 MNHEY, CDR2 SMNVEV (reference sequence). CDR3 length equals 13 residues. CDR3 residues: CASSYRGETEAFF. CDR3 bases: TGTGCCAGCAGTTACAGGGGGGAAACTGAAGCTTTCTTT.

The J gene is TRBJ1-1, the V gene TRBV20-1, with a possible D match to TRBD1 (5 bases). Trimming shortened V by 1 base and J by 4 bases, and 10 bases separated the two germline ends. Looked up from germline, CDR1 is DFQATT and CDR2 is SNEGSKA (reference sequence). CDR3 length equals 13 residues. The CDR3 DNA reads TGCAGTGCTAGAGTCCCCGGGACCACTGAAGCTTTCTTT. Protein product: CSARVPGTTEAFF.

This clonotype was seen only a few times. The CDR3 reads CASSPAVQNTEAFF. The CDR3 coding sequence is TGTGCCAGCAGCCCAGCGGTCCAGAACACTGAAGCTTTCTTT. V is TRBV14 and J is TRBJ1-1; D is ambiguous. CDR1 is SGHDN, CDR2 FVKESK, per germline. V lost 4 bases and J 1 base, leaving 10 bases between the germline ends. The CDR3 has 14 residues.

At least ten counts were recorded for this clonotype. The CDR3 sequence: CSVLVGGRSNQPQHF. In DNA form, the CDR3 reads TGCAGCGTACTCGTGGGGGGCAGGAGCAATCAGCCCCAGCATTTT. The chain recombines TRBV29-1 with TRBJ1-5; maybe TRBD1 (6 bases). V was trimmed by 6 bases and J by 1 base, leaving 16 bases between them. This CDR3 contains 15 residues. From germline, CDR1 is SQVTM and CDR2 ANQGSEA.

The rearrangement joins TRBV11-2 to TRBJ2-1, with 8 positions matching TRBD1. V shed 5 bases, J shed 5 bases, and the junction held 5 bases outside the gene matches. Germline loops: CDR1 SGHAT, CDR2 FQNNGV. There are 14 residues in the CDR3. The CDR3 coding sequence is TGTGCCAGCAGCACGAGGACAGGGCACAATGAGCAGTTCTTC. Translation gives CASSTRTGHNEQFF.

This sequence joins TRBV12-3 or TRBV12-4 and TRBJ2-4, with D perhaps TRBD1 (6 bases). With 5 bases removed from V and 2 bases from J, the gap between germline ends came to 25 bases. The CDR3 is 19 residues long. The CDR3 DNA is TGTGCCAGCAGTCCCCGCTCACAGGGTACTAGAGGAACCAAAAACATTCAGTACTTC. Its translation: CASSPRSQGTRGTKNIQYF.

The chain carries TRBV6-5 and TRBJ2-1; 11 positions match TRBD2. CDR1 MNHEY and CDR2 SVGAGI come from the germline V gene. The ends lost 6 bases at V and 3 bases at J; junction bases unmatched: 4. This CDR3 spans 15 amino acids. CDR3 protein: CASRSLAGDYNEQFF. DNA of the CDR3: TGTGCCAGCAGGTCACTAGCGGGAGACTACAATGAGCAGTTCTTC.

The V and J genes are TRBV10-3 and TRBJ2-5; D unresolved. The assigned J gene may be wrong: the sequence end matches TRBJ2-1 better. Germline V gene lookup returns CDR1 ENHRY and CDR2 SYGVKD. The CDR3 has 11 amino acids. CDR3 protein: CAISESIEQFF. The CDR3 coding sequence is TGTGCCATCAGTGAGTCGATCGAGCAGTTCTTC.

This clonotype was counted a few times. This chain links TRBV6-5 with TRBJ1-2, with TRBD1 as a possible D gene (5 bases). V was trimmed by 6 bases and J by 1 base, leaving 12 bases between them. This CDR3 contains 14 residues. CDR1 MNHEY and CDR2 SVGAGI come from the germline V gene. The CDR3 loop reads CASRSSGGNYGYTF. In nucleotides, the CDR3 is TGTGCCAGCAGATCCTCCGGGGGTAACTATGGCTACACCTTC.

CDR3: CASGGDGYNTEAFF. CDR3 nucleotides: TGTGCTAGTGGTGGTGACGGATACAACACTGAAGCTTTCTTT. V usage is TRBV12-5 and J usage is TRBJ1-1; D not certain. Looked up from germline, CDR1 is LGHNT and CDR2 is FRNRAP. The V end was cut by 5 bases, the J end by 2 bases, with 12 bases between. This CDR3 is 14 amino acids long.

This clonotype was counted a few times. The gene calls are TRBV29-1 and TRBJ2-2; weak D call: TRBD2 (5 bases). Trimming left V 6 bases short and J 2 bases short, with 10 bases between. The CDR3 is made up of 13 amino acids. Germline values: CDR1 SQVTM, CDR2 ANQGSEA. CDR3 protein: CSVSGVNTGELFF. The CDR3 nucleotides read TGCAGCGTGTCCGGGGTCAACACCGGGGAGCTGTTTTTT.

In its sample, this clonotype was seen many times. The chain uses TRBV15 and TRBJ2-7; 10 nucleotides match TRBD2. Losses at the gene ends were 8 bases for V and 0 bases for J; bases not matched to a gene: 13. The CDR3 spans 17 residues. Germline lookup yields CDR1 LNHNV and CDR2 YYDKDF (reference sequence). The CDR3 region is CATREDLAGGISYEQYF. CDR3 DNA sequence: TGTGCCACCCGAGAAGATTTAGCGGGGGGTATCTCCTACGAGCAGTACTTC.

The CDR3, as DNA: TGCAGCGTTGAAGATCAACTATACGAGCAGTACGTC. It is translated as CSVEDQLYEQYV. J is TRBJ2-7 and V is TRBV29-1; the D is unclear. V lost 0 bases, J lost 4 bases, and 7 bases lay in between. The CDR3 covers 12 residues. The germline V gene has CDR1 SQVTM and CDR2 ANQGSEA.

J is TRBJ2-3 and V is TRBV4-3, with 7 bases identical to TRBD2. Trimming at V came to 1 base and at J to 0 bases, leaving 4 bases not matched to a gene. CDR3 length: 16 residues. Per the germline V gene, CDR1 is LGHNA and CDR2 is YSLEER. DNA for the CDR3: TGCGCCAGCAGCCAAGGAGCGGGGTGGAGCACAGATACGCAGTATTTT. Translating gives CASSQGAGWSTDTQYF.

The chain joins TRBV7-6 to TRBJ2-3; 9 bases map to TRBD2. CDR1 is SGHVS, CDR2 FNYEAQ, per germline. The V and J ends lost 3 bases and 3 bases, in that order; junction bases with no gene match: 1. The CDR3 consists of 14 residues. Written as DNA, the CDR3 is TGTGCCAGCAGCTTTACTAGCGGGACAGATACGCAGTATTTT. Protein sequence: CASSFTSGTDTQYF.

This clonotype was counted many times. The V and J genes are TRBV27 and TRBJ1-6, with 9 bases matching TRBD1. Germline-derived CDR1 and CDR2 are MNHEY and SMNVEV (reference sequence). The CDR3 spans 14 residues. With V trimmed by 4 bases and J by 9 bases, 4 bases remained unmatched. The chain's CDR3 is CASSSDRGFSPLHF. The CDR3 DNA reads as TGTGCCAGCAGTTCCGACAGGGGGTTTTCACCCCTCCACTTT.

This chain joins TRBV3-1 and TRBJ2-5; D is possibly TRBD2 (6 bases). Germline V gene sequence: CDR1 LGHDT, CDR2 YNNKEL (reference sequence). The CDR3 extends over 17 amino acids. The V end lost 5 bases, the J end lost 0 bases, and 19 bases lay between the germline ends. CDR3 amino acids: CASSERALALYQETQYF. CDR3 DNA sequence: TGTGCCAGCAGCGAGCGGGCGCTGGCACTATACCAAGAGACCCAGTACTTC.

The rearrangement links TRBV6-5 to TRBJ1-2, with 9 positions matching TRBD1. Germline CDR1 reads MNHEY; CDR2 reads SVGAGI. This CDR3 has 14 amino acids. Losses at the gene ends were 2 bases for V and 7 bases for J; bases not matched to a gene: 5. For the CDR3, the DNA is TGTGCCAGCAGTTACCGGGGACAGGGTACTGGCTACACCTTC. Encoded protein: CASSYRGQGTGYTF.

V is TRBV4-3 and J is TRBJ1-2, with D uncertain. V was shortened by 0 bases and J by 7 bases, with 12 bases between the two germline ends. Germline-derived CDR1 and CDR2 are LGHNA and YSLEER. The CDR3 covers 14 residues. The chain's CDR3 is CASSQEGRGRGYTF. CDR3 coding DNA: TGCGCCAGCAGCCAAGAGGGCCGGGGTCGTGGCTACACCTTC.

The gene calls are TRBV20-1 and TRBJ2-2; the D gene could be TRBD1 or TRBD2 (5 bases each). Germline CDR1 reads DFQATT; CDR2 reads SNEGSKA (reference sequence). This CDR3 region has 15 residues. Trimming cost V 7 bases and J 0 bases, with 15 bases left between them. The CDR3 nucleotides read TGCAGTGTCCCACGGGGCATGGCGAACACCGGGGAGCTGTTTTTT. Translated: CSVPRGMANTGELFF.